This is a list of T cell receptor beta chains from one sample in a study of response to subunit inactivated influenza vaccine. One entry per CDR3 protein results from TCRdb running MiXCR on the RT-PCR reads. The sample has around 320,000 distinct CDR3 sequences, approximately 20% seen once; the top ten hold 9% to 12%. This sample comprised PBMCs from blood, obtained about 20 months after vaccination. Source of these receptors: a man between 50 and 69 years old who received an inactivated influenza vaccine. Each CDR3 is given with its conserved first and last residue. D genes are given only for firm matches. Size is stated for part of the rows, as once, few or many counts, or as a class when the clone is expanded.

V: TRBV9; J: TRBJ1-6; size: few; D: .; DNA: TGTGCCAGCAGCGTAAACAGTGGGACGGCCGGTTCACCCCTCCACTTT; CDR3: CASSVNSGTAGSPLHF
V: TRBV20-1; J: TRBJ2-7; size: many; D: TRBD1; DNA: TGCAGTGCTAGGGGGGACAGTGAGTTCTACGAGCAGTACTTC; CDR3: CSARGDSEFYEQYF
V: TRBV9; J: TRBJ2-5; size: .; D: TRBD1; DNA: TGTGCCAGCAGCGCAGGAGGACAGGGGTCCCAAGAGACCCAGTACTTC; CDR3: CASSAGGQGSQETQYF
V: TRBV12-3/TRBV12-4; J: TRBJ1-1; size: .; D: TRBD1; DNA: TGTGCCAGCAGTTTAGACCCTTCCAGGACAGGGCTCATCCAGAACACTGAAGCTTTCTTT; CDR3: CASSLDPSRTGLIQNTEAFF
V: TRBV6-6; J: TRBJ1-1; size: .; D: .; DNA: TGTGCCAGCAGTTATGGACAGATTGAAGCTTTCTTT; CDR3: CASSYGQIEAFF
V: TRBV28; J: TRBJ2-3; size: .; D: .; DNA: TGTGCCAGCAGCCACCCCGATACGCAGTATTTT; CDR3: CASSHPDTQYF
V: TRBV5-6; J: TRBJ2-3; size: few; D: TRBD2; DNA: TGTGCCAGCAGCTTCCGACTAGCGGCTAGCACAGATACGCAGTATTTT; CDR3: CASSFRLAASTDTQYF
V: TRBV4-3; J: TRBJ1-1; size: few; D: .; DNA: TGCGCCAGCAGCCAAGGTCCGAGGGAATCGGGCACTGAAGCTTTCTTT; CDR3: CASSQGPRESGTEAFF
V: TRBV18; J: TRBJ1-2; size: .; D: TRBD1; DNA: TGTGCCAGCTCACGACCGGGACAGGGTTCGGTCGATGGCTACACCTTC; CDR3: CASSRPGQGSVDGYTF
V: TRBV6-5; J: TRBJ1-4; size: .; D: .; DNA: TGTGCCAGCAGTTACTCGATGGCGGTCTCGGAAAAACTGTTTTTT; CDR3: CASSYSMAVSEKLFF
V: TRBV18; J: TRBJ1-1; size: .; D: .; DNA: TGTGCCAGCTCACCTCCCGATAGAATGAACACTGAAGCTTTCTTT; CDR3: CASSPPDRMNTEAFF
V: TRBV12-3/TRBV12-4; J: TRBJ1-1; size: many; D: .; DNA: TGTGCCAGCAGTTGGGCGACGTGGGCTGAAGCTTTCTTT; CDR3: CASSWATWAEAFF
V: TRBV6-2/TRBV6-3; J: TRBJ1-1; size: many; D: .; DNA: TGTGCCAGCAGTTACTCAGAACAGGCGGAAGCTTTCTTT; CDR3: CASSYSEQAEAFF
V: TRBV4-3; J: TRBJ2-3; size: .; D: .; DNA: TGCGCCAGCAGCCAAGGGGGACGGATCACAGATACGCAGTATTTT; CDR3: CASSQGGRITDTQYF
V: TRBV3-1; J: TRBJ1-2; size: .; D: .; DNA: TGTGCCAGCAGTACTTGGGACAAAATTAACTATGGCTACACCTTC; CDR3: CASSTWDKINYGYTF
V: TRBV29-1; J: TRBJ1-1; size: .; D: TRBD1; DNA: TGCAGCGTCCAAAAAGACAGGGCGAACACTGAAGCTTTCTTT; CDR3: CSVQKDRANTEAFF
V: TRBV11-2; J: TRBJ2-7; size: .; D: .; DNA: TGTGCCAGCAGCCAAACAGACACCTACGAGCAGTACTTC; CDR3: CASSQTDTYEQYF
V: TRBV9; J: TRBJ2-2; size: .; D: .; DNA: TGTGCCAGCGAACTCAACACCGGGGAGCTGTTTTTT; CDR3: CASELNTGELFF
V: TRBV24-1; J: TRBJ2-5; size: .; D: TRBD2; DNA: TGTGCCACCAGTGATATTGCCGGGACTAGCGGAAATATCCAAGAGACCCAGTACTTC; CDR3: CATSDIAGTSGNIQETQYF
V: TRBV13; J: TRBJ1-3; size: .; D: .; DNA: TGTGCCAGCACCTTCCGAGGGGCCAGCTCTGGAAACACCATATATTTT; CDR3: CASTFRGASSGNTIYF
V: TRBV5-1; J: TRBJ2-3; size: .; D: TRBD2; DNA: TGCGCCAGCAGCTTACCGGGACTAAACACAGATACGCAGTATTTT; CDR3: CASSLPGLNTDTQYF
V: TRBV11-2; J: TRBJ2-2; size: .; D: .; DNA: TGTGCCAGCAGCTTGGCCGGGCAGAACACCGGGGAGCTGTTTTTT; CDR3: CASSLAGQNTGELFF
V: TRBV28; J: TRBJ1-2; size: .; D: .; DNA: TGTGCCAGCACCTCCGCGGACAGCTTTGGCCTGAACTATGGCTACACCTTC; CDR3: CASTSADSFGLNYGYTF
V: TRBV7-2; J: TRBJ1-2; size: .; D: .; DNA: TGTGCCAGCAGCCCGAACTCGTACAGGGACTATGGCTACACCTTC; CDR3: CASSPNSYRDYGYTF
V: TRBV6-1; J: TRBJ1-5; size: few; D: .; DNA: TGTGCCAGCAGTCCCCGAGATGGCAATCAGCCCCAGCATTTT; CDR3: CASSPRDGNQPQHF
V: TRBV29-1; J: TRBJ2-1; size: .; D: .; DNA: TGCAGCGTTGTAGGGGGAGGATATGAGCAGTTCTTC; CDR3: CSVVGGGYEQFF
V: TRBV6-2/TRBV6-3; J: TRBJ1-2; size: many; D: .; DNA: TGTGCCAGCAGTTACAGGAACTATGGCTACACCTTC; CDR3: CASSYRNYGYTF
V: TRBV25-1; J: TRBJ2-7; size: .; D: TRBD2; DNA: TGTGCCAGCAGTGAATCCTACCTAGCGGGAGTATTCCACGAGCAGTACTTC; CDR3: CASSESYLAGVFHEQYF
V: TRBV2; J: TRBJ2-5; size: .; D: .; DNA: TGTGCCAGCAAGACAGGCGGTGAGACCCAGTACTTC; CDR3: CASKTGGETQYF
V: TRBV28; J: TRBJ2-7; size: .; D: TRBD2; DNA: TGTGCCAGCAGTTTAGCGGGAGCCTCCGAGCAGTACTTC; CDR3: CASSLAGASEQYF
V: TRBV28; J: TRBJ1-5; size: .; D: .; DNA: TGTGCCAGCAGTTCCGACGGCCGGAGGGTGCCCCAGCATTTT; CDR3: CASSSDGRRVPQHF
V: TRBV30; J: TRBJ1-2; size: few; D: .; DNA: TGTGCCTGGGATTCAAACGAACGGAGAGGGGCTGGCTACACCTTC; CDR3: CAWDSNERRGAGYTF
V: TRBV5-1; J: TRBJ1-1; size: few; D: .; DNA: TGCGCCAGCAGCTTGTGGTGGTTACGTCTGGGGCAGGGGAACACTGAAGCTTTCTTT; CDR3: CASSLWWLRLGQGNTEAFF
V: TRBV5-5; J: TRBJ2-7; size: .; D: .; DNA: TGTGCCAGCAGCTTGGAAGGAGGCGTTCCTTCCTACGAGCAGTACTTC; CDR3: CASSLEGGVPSYEQYF
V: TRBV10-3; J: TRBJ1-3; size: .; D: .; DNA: TGTGCCATCAGCGTAGGACAGAAGCTAAATGGAAACACCATATATTTT; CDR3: CAISVGQKLNGNTIYF
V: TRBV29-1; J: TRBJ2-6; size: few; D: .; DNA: TGCAGCGTTGTAGGCGCCTCTGGGGCCAACGTCCTGACTTTC; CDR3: CSVVGASGANVLTF
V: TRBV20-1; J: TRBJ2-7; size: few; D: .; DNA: TGCAGTGCTAGAGCTCCGGGGCAGGCCACCTACGAGCAGTACTTC; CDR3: CSARAPGQATYEQYF
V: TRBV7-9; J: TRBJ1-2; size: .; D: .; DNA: TGTGCCAGCAGCACCCGGCAGGGGAGGACAGGCTACACCTTC; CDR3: CASSTRQGRTGYTF
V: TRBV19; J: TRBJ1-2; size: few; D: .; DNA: TGTGCCAGTAGGAGAAGGGAATTAGGCTATGGCTACACCTTC; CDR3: CASRRRELGYGYTF
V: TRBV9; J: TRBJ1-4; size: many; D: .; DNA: TGTGCCAGCAGCGTAGCGTCGGATCGAGGGACGGGGAAACTGTTTTTT; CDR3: CASSVASDRGTGKLFF
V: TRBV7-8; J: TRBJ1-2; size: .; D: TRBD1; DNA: TGTGCCAGCAGCCCAGGGGGTCCCGGTAACTATGGCTACACCTTC; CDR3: CASSPGGPGNYGYTF
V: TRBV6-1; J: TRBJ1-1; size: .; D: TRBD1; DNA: TGTGCCAGCAGTCGACGAGGGACAGGGAACACTGAAGCTTTCTTT; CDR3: CASSRRGTGNTEAFF
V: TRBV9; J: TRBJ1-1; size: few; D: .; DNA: TGTGCCAGCAGCGATGTTTCGGGGTGGGCTGAAGCTTTCTTT; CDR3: CASSDVSGWAEAFF
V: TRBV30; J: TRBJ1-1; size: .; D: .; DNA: TGTGCCCGGGGACGGAAACAAATGAACACTGAAGCTTTCTTT; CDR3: CARGRKQMNTEAFF
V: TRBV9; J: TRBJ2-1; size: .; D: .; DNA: TGTGCCAGCCAGTCCCGGGACAATTACAATGAGCAGTTCTTC; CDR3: CASQSRDNYNEQFF
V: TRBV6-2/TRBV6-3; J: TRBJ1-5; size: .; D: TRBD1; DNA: TGTGCCAGCAGCAAATCTCCCGGGACAGTACAGCCCCAGCATTTT; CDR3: CASSKSPGTVQPQHF